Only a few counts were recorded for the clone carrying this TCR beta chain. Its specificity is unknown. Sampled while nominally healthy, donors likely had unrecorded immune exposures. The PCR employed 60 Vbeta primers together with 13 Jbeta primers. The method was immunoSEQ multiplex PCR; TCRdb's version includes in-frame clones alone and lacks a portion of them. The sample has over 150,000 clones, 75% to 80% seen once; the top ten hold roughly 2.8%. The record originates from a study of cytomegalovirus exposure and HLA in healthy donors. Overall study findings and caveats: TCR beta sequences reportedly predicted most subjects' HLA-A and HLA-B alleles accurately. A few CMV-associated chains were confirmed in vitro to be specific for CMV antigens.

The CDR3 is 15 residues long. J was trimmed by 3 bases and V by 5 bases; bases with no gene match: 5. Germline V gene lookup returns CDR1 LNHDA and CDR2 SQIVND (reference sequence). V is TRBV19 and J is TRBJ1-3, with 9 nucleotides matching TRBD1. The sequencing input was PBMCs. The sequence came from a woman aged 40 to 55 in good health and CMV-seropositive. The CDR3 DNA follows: TGTGCCAGTAGTGTGGGACAGGGACGTGGAAACACCATATATTTT. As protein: CASSVGQGRGNTIYF.